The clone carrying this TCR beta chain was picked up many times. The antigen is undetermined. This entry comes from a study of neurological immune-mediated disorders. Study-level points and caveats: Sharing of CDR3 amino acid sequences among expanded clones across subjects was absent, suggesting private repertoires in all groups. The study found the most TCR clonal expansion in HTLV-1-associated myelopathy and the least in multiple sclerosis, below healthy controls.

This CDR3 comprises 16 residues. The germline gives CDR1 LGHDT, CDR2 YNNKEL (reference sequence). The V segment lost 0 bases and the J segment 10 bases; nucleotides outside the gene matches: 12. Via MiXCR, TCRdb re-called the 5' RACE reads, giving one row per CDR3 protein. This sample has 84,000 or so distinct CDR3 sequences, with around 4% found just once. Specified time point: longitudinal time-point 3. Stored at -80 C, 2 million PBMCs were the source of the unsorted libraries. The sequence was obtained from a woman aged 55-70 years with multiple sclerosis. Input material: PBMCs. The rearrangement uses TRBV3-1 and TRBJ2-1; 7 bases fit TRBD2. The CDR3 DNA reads TGTGCCAGCAGCCAAGACCCCCTGGGAAGAGCGGGGGAGCAGTTCTTC. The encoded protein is CASSQDPLGRAGEQFF.